Listed here are 18 T cell receptor beta chains from one sample, sequenced in a study of cytomegalovirus exposure and HLA in healthy donors. Libraries were prepared by immunoSEQ multiplex PCR; TCRdb keeps only in-frame clonotypes and omits some of them. The sample yields under 300,000 clones, around 91% seen once. Specimen: PBMCs. These receptors came from a woman aged 18-29 years in good health and CMV-seronegative.

The V and J genes are TRBV21-1 and TRBJ2-5; the table calls TRBD1, which could not be checked here. TRBV21-1 is classified as a pseudogene. The CDR3 runs 19 residues. The CDR3 sequence is CASSHYYVRDSVLAETQYF. CDR3 nucleotides: TGTGCCAGCAGCCACTACTACGTACGGGACAGCGTTTTAGCGGAGACCCAGTACTTC.

The chain combines TRBV28 with TRBJ1-5, with TRBD1 matching over 8 bases. The length of the CDR3 is 14 residues. V lost 2 bases and J lost 5; bases outside the gene matches: 2. Germline CDR1 is MDHEN and CDR2 is SYDVKM. The CDR3 coding sequence is TGTGCCAGCAGTTTACCCAGGGGGCATCAGCCCCAGCATTTT. The encoded protein is CASSLPRGHQPQHF. The complete variable domain, with remaining parts taken from reference TRBV28 and TRBJ1-5, reads DVKVTQSSRYLVKRTGEKVFLECVQDMDHENMFWYRQDPGLGLRLIYFSYDVKMKEKGDIPEGYSVSREKKERFSLILESASTNQTSMYLCASSLPRGHQPQHFGDGTRLSIL.

The chain recombines TRBV5-1 with TRBJ2-2; no firm D call. Per germline, CDR1 SGHRS and CDR2 YFSETQ. The CDR3 totals 13 residues. The ends were cut back, 1 base at V and 6 bases at J, with 7 bases in the middle. CDR3 in DNA: TGCGCCAGCAGCTTGACAGATCCCGGGGAGCTGTTTTTT. It codes for CASSLTDPGELFF.

The chain is built from TRBV18 and TRBJ2-1; the D is unclear. V was shortened by 3 bases and J by 4 bases, with 4 bases between the two germline ends. This CDR3 is 12 amino acids long. Per germline, CDR1 KGHSH and CDR2 LQKENI. CDR3 DNA sequence: TGTGCCAGCTCACCCCTTTACAATGAGCAGTTCTTC. Translated, it gives CASSPLYNEQFF.

J is TRBJ2-3 and V is TRBV27; D is ambiguous. Trimming stripped 4 bases from V and 1 base from J, with 12 bases between. This CDR3 is 15 amino acids long. Per the germline V gene, CDR1 is MNHEY and CDR2 is SMNVEV (reference sequence). The CDR3 protein is CASSYGSWGTDTQYF. The CDR3 coding sequence is TGTGCCAGCAGTTACGGGTCCTGGGGCACAGATACGCAGTATTTT.

The chain carries TRBV15 and TRBJ1-1; D is unclear. Per germline, CDR1 LNHNV and CDR2 YYDKDF (reference sequence). The CDR3 is 13 residues long. V gave up 3 bases and J gave up 1 base, with 6 bases separating them. The chain's CDR3 is CATSSFRNTEAFF. CDR3 bases: TGTGCCACCAGCAGCTTCCGGAACACTGAAGCTTTCTTT.

In nucleotides, the CDR3 is TGCGCCAGCAGCTTAAGACCTAGCGGGGGCACAGATACGCAGTATTTT. Protein sequence: CASSLRPSGGTDTQYF. This sequence joins TRBV5-1 and TRBJ2-3, with 9 bases aligning to TRBD2. This CDR3 has 16 residues. V dropped 2 bases and J dropped 1; count of bases not matched to a gene: 5. CDR1 is SGHRS and CDR2 is YFSETQ in the germline V gene. The full variable domain, its missing parts supplied by reference TRBV5-1 and TRBJ2-3, is KAGVTQTPRYLIKTRGQQVTLSCSPISGHRSVSWYQQTPGQGLQFLFEYFSETQRNKGNFPGRFSGRQFSNSRSEMNVSTLELGDSALYLCASSLRPSGGTDTQYFGPGTRLTVL.

The chain has TRBV5-1 and TRBJ2-7, with 8 bases aligning to TRBD1. The CDR3 is 17 residues long. The trim removed 4 bases at V and 6 bases at J, leaving 18 bases unmatched. Germline V gene lookup returns CDR1 SGHRS and CDR2 YFSETQ. The CDR3 nucleotides read TGCGCCAGCAGCAGGTTTGGGAGCGGACAGGGCCCTAGCGAGCAGTACTTC. Translated: CASSRFGSGQGPSEQYF. Variable domain in full (rest from reference TRBV5-1 and TRBJ2-7): KAGVTQTPRYLIKTRGQQVTLSCSPISGHRSVSWYQQTPGQGLQFLFEYFSETQRNKGNFPGRFSGRQFSNSRSEMNVSTLELGDSALYLCASSRFGSGQGPSEQYFGPGTRLTVT.

The chain recombines TRBV6-5 with TRBJ2-1; 9 bases are shared with TRBD2. The length of the CDR3 is 15 residues. Germline CDR1 MNHEY, CDR2 SVGAGI. V shed 6 bases, J shed 4 bases, and the junction held 7 bases outside the gene matches. CDR3 DNA sequence: TGTGCCAGCAGGGCCGGGACTAGCCTTTACAATGAGCAGTTCTTC. It is translated as CASRAGTSLYNEQFF.

The chain has TRBV30 and TRBJ1-1, with 7 nucleotides matching TRBD1. Trimming at V came to 3 bases and at J to 1 base, leaving 8 bases not matched to a gene. CDR1 and CDR2 from the germline V gene are GTSNPN and SVGIG (reference sequence). This CDR3 has 15 amino acids. CDR3 sequence: CAWSHWDRTNTEAFF. DNA for the CDR3: TGTGCCTGGAGCCATTGGGACAGAACGAACACTGAAGCTTTCTTT.

This rearrangement joins TRBV5-5 to TRBJ2-7, with D tentatively TRBD1 (6 bases). Trimming cost V 3 bases and J 3 bases, with 16 bases left between them. The germline V gene has CDR1 SGHKS and CDR2 YYEKEE (reference sequence). CDR3 length: 15 residues. The CDR3 DNA follows: TGTGCCAGCAGCTGGGGGCCAGGGCTCTACTACGAGCAGTACTTC. Translated: CASSWGPGLYYEQYF. The full variable domain, its missing parts supplied by reference TRBV5-5 and TRBJ2-7, is DAGVTQSPTHLIKTRGQQVTLRCSPISGHKSVSWYQQVLGQGPQFIFQYYEKEERGRGNFPDRFSARQFPNYSSELNVNALLLGDSALYLCASSWGPGLYYEQYFGPGTRLTVT.

The rearrangement links TRBV10-3 to TRBJ1-1; D might be TRBD1 (6 bases). The CDR3 sequence is 14 residues long. The germline gives CDR1 ENHRY, CDR2 SYGVKD. The V gene lost 5 bases and the J gene lost 3 bases, with 13 bases spanning the gap. The CDR3 bases are TGTGCCATCAGTACCAACAGGGTCGACACTGAAGCTTTCTTT. This encodes CAISTNRVDTEAFF.

The chain employs TRBV4-1 and TRBJ2-3, with D perhaps TRBD1 (6 bases). CDR1 is MGHRA and CDR2 is YSYEKL in the germline V gene. V lost 6 bases and J 0 bases, leaving 16 bases between the germline ends. This CDR3 region has 16 residues. The CDR3 region has the DNA TGCGCCAGCAGAGCGACCGGGACAACTAGCACAGATACGCAGTATTTT. Residues: CASRATGTTSTDTQYF.

This chain uses TRBV11-2 with TRBJ1-6; 9 positions match TRBD1. Germline V gives CDR1 SGHAT, CDR2 FQNNGV. The length of the CDR3 is 14 residues. Trimming cost V 4 bases and J 9 bases; bases outside gene matches: 4. The CDR3 loop reads CASSSTGGSSPLHF. CDR3 DNA: TGTGCCAGCAGCTCGACAGGGGGGAGTTCACCCCTCCACTTT.

The chain uses TRBV27 and TRBJ2-1, with 14 bases fitting TRBD2. Germline V CDR1 and CDR2: MNHEY, SMNVEV (reference sequence). J lost 10 bases, V lost 6 bases, and 8 bases had no gene match. This CDR3 region has 15 residues. CDR3: CASRTTSGGVREQFF. The CDR3 coding sequence is TGTGCCAGCAGGACGACTAGCGGGGGGGTTCGCGAGCAGTTCTTC.

This clone was observed a few times. The rearrangement links TRBV25-1 to TRBJ1-5; perhaps TRBD1 as D (6 bases). Per the germline V gene, CDR1 is MGHDK and CDR2 is SYGVNS. This CDR3 spans 13 amino acids. V lost 2 bases, J lost 7 bases, and 9 bases lay in between. CDR3 DNA: TGTGCCAGCAGTGAACAGGGGAGCCAGCCCCAGCATTTT. Its translation: CASSEQGSQPQHF.

This sequence joins TRBV7-6 and TRBJ2-7, with a possible D match to TRBD1 (6 bases). The CDR3 runs 14 residues. Germline V lookup: CDR1 SGHVS, CDR2 FNYEAQ. Trimming removed 5 bases at V and 3 bases at J, with 14 bases between. The CDR3 region is CASSGPGHIYEQYV. CDR3 bases: TGTGCCAGCAGCGGCCCGGGACACATCTACGAGCAGTACGTC.

A remark on this clone: This sample includes further DNA sequences coding for the same CDR3. The V call is TRBV9, the J call TRBJ2-5; perhaps TRBD2 as D (6 bases). The V gene lost 0 bases and the J gene lost 5 bases, with 8 bases spanning the gap. This CDR3 has 13 residues. Germline V gives CDR1 SGDLS, CDR2 YYNGEE. The CDR3 spells CASSVAGGETQYF. The CDR3 coding sequence is TGTGCCAGCAGCGTAGCTGGGGGGGAGACCCAGTACTTC.